This entry lists 13 T cell receptor beta chains sequenced from one sample in a study of T-cell memory formation after mild COVID-19. TCRdb re-called the 5' RACE reads through MiXCR, storing one row per CDR3 protein. This sample has about 270,000 distinct CDR3 sequences, with approximately 19% found just once. Sequencing was performed on PBMCs or a T cell subset sorted from them (not recorded which). Source of these receptors: a man between 18 and 29 years old who had mild COVID-19 (a few samples of this study predate the infection). Cell type and time point are not known.

This clonotype was seen only a few times. The chain couples TRBV28 to TRBJ1-6; no firm D call. The CDR3 totals 12 residues. CDR1 is MDHEN, CDR2 SYDVKM, per germline. V lost 5 bases to trimming and J lost 8 bases, with 7 bases between them. The CDR3 region is CASSSTDSPLHF. The CDR3 DNA follows: TGTGCCAGCAGTAGTACAGATTCACCCCTCCACTTT. Full variable domain (outside the CDR3, taken from reference TRBV28 and TRBJ1-6): DVKVTQSSRYLVKRTGEKVFLECVQDMDHENMFWYRQDPGLGLRLIYFSYDVKMKEKGDIPEGYSVSREKKERFSLILESASTNQTSMYLCASSSTDSPLHFGNGTRLTVT.

The genes are TRBV3-1 and TRBJ2-1; 8 bases align to TRBD2. CDR1 and CDR2 (germline): LGHDT, YNNKEL (reference sequence). The CDR3 sequence is 15 residues long. Unmatched junction bases numbered 8, after V lost 6 bases and J lost 4 bases. Written as DNA, the CDR3 is TGTGCCAGCAGACGCGGGGGGCTAGAGTACAATGAGCAGTTCTTC. Encoded protein: CASRRGGLEYNEQFF.

The J gene is TRBJ1-5, the V gene TRBV6-2 or TRBV6-3; TRBD1 might be the D (5 bases). V gave up 6 bases and J gave up 3 bases, with 12 bases separating them. CDR1 and CDR2 (germline): MNHEY, SVGEGT. The CDR3 is made up of 14 amino acids. The DNA for the CDR3 is TGTGCCAGCAGAATCGGACACAACAATCAGCCCCAGCATTTT. Protein product: CASRIGHNNQPQHF.

The gene calls are TRBV11-1 and TRBJ2-7; 7 bases map to TRBD1. CDR3 length: 15 amino acids. Germline CDR1 is SGHAT and CDR2 is FQDESV (reference sequence). Unmatched junction bases numbered 9, after V lost 2 bases and J lost 5 bases. The CDR3, as DNA: TGTGCCAGCAGCTTATACTGGCAGGGGGACGACGAGCAGTACTTC. This translates into CASSLYWQGDDEQYF.

The V call is TRBV11-2, the J call TRBJ2-3; TRBD2 might be the D (8 bases). The V and J ends lost 3 bases and 4 bases respectively, with 23 bases between them. Germline CDR1 SGHAT, CDR2 FQNNGV. The CDR3 spans 18 residues. CDR3 coding DNA: TGTGCCAGCAGCTTGGGCATATCGGGACTAGGGGGCGCAGATACGCAGTATTTT. Translating it yields CASSLGISGLGGADTQYF.

This chain connects TRBV6-2 or TRBV6-3 to TRBJ2-1; 10 bases fit TRBD2. This CDR3 comprises 16 residues. Germline CDR1 reads MNHEY; CDR2 reads SVGEGT. The J segment lost 7 bases and the V segment lost 0 bases, leaving 6 bases of the junction unmatched. CDR3: CASSYSQRGGLNEQFF. Written as DNA, the CDR3 is TGTGCCAGCAGTTACTCACAGCGGGGGGGGCTAAATGAGCAGTTCTTC.

V and J are TRBV12-3 or TRBV12-4 and TRBJ1-6; 10 nucleotides match TRBD1. The V gene end was trimmed by 3 bases and the J gene end by 6 bases; junction bases not matched to a gene: 2. This CDR3 has 15 amino acids. Here the CDR3 reads CASSFDRGPNSPLHF. For the CDR3, the DNA is TGTGCCAGCAGTTTTGACAGGGGGCCTAATTCACCCCTCCACTTT.

The chain combines TRBV19 with TRBJ2-3; possibly TRBD1 or TRBD2 for D (5 bases each). CDR1 is LNHDA, CDR2 SQIVND, per germline (reference sequence). V lost 4 bases, J lost 7 bases, and 12 bases lay in between. The length of the CDR3 is 13 residues. The chain's CDR3 is CASSRDGANTQYF. In DNA, the CDR3 is TGTGCCAGTAGTAGAGACGGGGCAAATACGCAGTATTTT.

This clonotype was detected a few times. J is TRBJ1-3 and V is TRBV28; D remains unclear. The CDR3 totals 12 residues. V lost 10 bases, J lost 0 bases, and 7 bases lay in between. Germline CDR1 MDHEN, CDR2 SYDVKM. The CDR3 here is CATSGSGNTIYF. The CDR3 DNA is TGTGCCACCTCGGGCTCTGGAAACACCATATATTTT.

This chain connects TRBV20-1 to TRBJ2-5; 8 nucleotides agree with TRBD2. The trim removed 6 bases at V and 3 bases at J, leaving 6 bases unmatched. Germline CDR1 reads DFQATT; CDR2 reads SNEGSKA (reference sequence). This CDR3 contains 13 residues. The CDR3 sequence: CSATPLAEETQYF. The DNA for the CDR3 is TGCAGTGCCACCCCACTAGCGGAAGAGACCCAGTACTTC.

The J gene is TRBJ2-7, the V gene TRBV29-1; perhaps D is TRBD1 or TRBD2 (6 bases each). The V and J ends lost 7 bases and 5 bases respectively, with 12 bases between them. Germline CDR1 is SQVTM and CDR2 is ANQGSEA. The CDR3 covers 11 residues. DNA of the CDR3: TGCAGCGGGGGGCGCGGGGACGAGCAGTACTTC. It yields the protein CSGGRGDEQYF.

This clonotype was seen only a few times. The chain has TRBV2 and TRBJ2-3; 10 bases align to TRBD1. Germline CDR1 is SNHLY and CDR2 is FYNNEI. The CDR3 has 14 residues. Trimming cost V 8 bases and J 4 bases; bases outside gene matches: 6. The CDR3 here is CASLRDRGSDTQYF. The CDR3 DNA reads as TGTGCCAGCCTCCGGGACAGGGGATCAGATACGCAGTATTTT.

This clonotype occurred a few times. The chain combines TRBV28 with TRBJ2-4, with TRBD1 matching over 7 bases. V was clipped by 3 bases and J by 3 bases; unmatched bases: 8. The CDR3 totals 16 residues. Germline CDR1 reads MDHEN; CDR2 reads SYDVKM. CDR3 residues: CASSFEGAVVKNIQYF. Here the CDR3 DNA reads TGTGCCAGCAGTTTCGAGGGGGCGGTGGTCAAAAACATTCAGTACTTC.